The sample holds many counts of the clone carrying this TCR beta chain. Its target is unknown. The data originate from a study of CD8 T cells in ankylosing spondylitis. General study findings and limits: In ankylosing spondylitis blood, a motif of roughly eight highly homologous TCR beta variants appeared characteristic. Disease-linked clones were reportedly significantly enriched in matched ankylosing spondylitis synovial fluid.

Molecular-barcoded quantitative 5'-RACE produced these TCR beta libraries. From the 5' RACE reads, TCRdb called clonotypes with MiXCR, one entry per CDR3 protein. The sample has about 35,000 distinct CDR3 sequences; 10% to 13% are singletons. Trimming pared 6 bases from V and 9 bases from J, leaving 15 bases between. The length of the CDR3 is 12 residues. Germline CDR1 reads DFQATT; CDR2 reads SNEGSKA (reference sequence). Material: blood, either unsorted or a sorted T cell fraction (not recorded which). The chain links TRBV20-1 to TRBJ2-4; D is possibly TRBD2 (6 bases). The TCR sequence derives from a male donor with ankylosing spondylitis or in good health (not recorded which). The CDR3 DNA sequence: TGCAGTGCCACGGGGGTGGATGTCATTCAGTACTTC. Residues: CSATGVDVIQYF.